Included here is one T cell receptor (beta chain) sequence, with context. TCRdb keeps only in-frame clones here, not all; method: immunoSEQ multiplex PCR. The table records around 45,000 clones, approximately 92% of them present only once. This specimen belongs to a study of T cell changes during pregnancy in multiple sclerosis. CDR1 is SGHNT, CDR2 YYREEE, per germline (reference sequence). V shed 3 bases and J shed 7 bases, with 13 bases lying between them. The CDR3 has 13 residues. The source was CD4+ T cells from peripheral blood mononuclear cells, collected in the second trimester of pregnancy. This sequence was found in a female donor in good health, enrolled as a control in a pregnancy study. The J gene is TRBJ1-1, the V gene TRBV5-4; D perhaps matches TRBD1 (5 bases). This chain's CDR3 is CASSSWGEVEAFF. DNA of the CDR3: TGTGCCAGCAGCTCCTGGGGGGAGGTTGAAGCTTTCTTT. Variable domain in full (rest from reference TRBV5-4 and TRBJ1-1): ETGVTQSPTHLIKTRGQQVTLRCSSQSGHNTVSWYQQALGQGPQFIFQYYREEENGRGNFPPRFSGLQFPNYSSELNVNALELDDSALYLCASSSWGEVEAFFGQGTRLTVV.